A single sample gave rise to the 21 T cell receptor beta chains below, sequenced in a study of CD8+ T cells in alopecia areata. Sequencing used cDNA as its template, made by extracting RNA and reverse transcribing it. Clones were read by immunoSEQ multiplex PCR, and TCRdb kept only the in-frame ones, dropping some. Seen here are about 130,000 clones, roughly 53% observed once, and the top ten hold around 6%. The source was CD4+ T cells sorted from blood, collected at week 0. The origin of the receptors is a human donor with alopecia areata.

This chain connects TRBV4-3 to TRBJ1-4; D remains unclear. Trimming cost V 2 bases and J 5 bases, with 6 bases left between them. Germline values: CDR1 LGHNA, CDR2 YSLEER. The CDR3 has 13 residues. The CDR3 loop is CASSQYQNEKLFF. CDR3 sequence (DNA): TGCGCCAGCAGCCAATACCAAAATGAAAAACTGTTTTTT.

Details on this clone: Its ends do not fully match the called genes, so a read error is possible. V is TRBV7-7 and J is TRBJ1-2; D ambiguous. This CDR3 contains 12 residues. The germline V gene encodes CDR1 SSHAT and CDR2 FNYEAQ (reference sequence). The CDR3 DNA reads as TGTGCTAGCAGCTTAACAGACTATGGCTACACCTTC. Its protein product is CASSLTDYGYTF. The full variable domain, its missing parts supplied by reference TRBV7-7 and TRBJ1-2, is GAGVSQSPRYKVTKRGQDVTLRCDPISSHATLYWYQQALGQGPEFLTYFNYEAQPDKSGLPSDRFSAERPEGSISTLTIQRTEQRDSAMYRCASSLTDYGYTFGSGTRLTVV.

The chain uses TRBV5-1 and TRBJ2-3; 8 nucleotides agree with TRBD1. The CDR3 loop spans 16 amino acids. Germline V gives CDR1 SGHRS, CDR2 YFSETQ. Unmatched junction bases numbered 7, after V lost 2 bases and J lost 2 bases. In DNA, the CDR3 is TGCGCCAGCAGCTTCAACAGGGGGACCCACACAGATACGCAGTATTTT. Translated: CASSFNRGTHTDTQYF.

The chain employs TRBV6-1 and TRBJ2-3; 8 nucleotides agree with TRBD2. Trimming at V came to 0 bases and at J to 8 bases, leaving 10 bases not matched to a gene. The CDR3 sequence is 16 residues long. Germline lookup yields CDR1 MNHNS and CDR2 SASEGT. CDR3 coding DNA: TGTGCCAGCAGTGAAGCGGGACGGGGGGGCGCGGGTACGCAGTATTTT. This sequence encodes CASSEAGRGGAGTQYF.

This chain links TRBV4-3 with TRBJ2-7; TRBD2 matches at 10 bases. The V gene's germline CDR1 is LGHNA and CDR2 YSLEER. There are 19 residues in the CDR3. V lost 3 bases and J lost 3; bases outside the gene matches: 17. The CDR3 DNA is TGCGCCAGCAGCCACCTCGCAAGCGGGGGGGCCCGAAACCACTACGAGCAGTACTTC. Its translation: CASSHLASGGARNHYEQYF.

A single count supports this clone. The rearrangement uses TRBV30 and TRBJ2-5, with a tentative D call TRBD1 (5 bases). The CDR3 totals 13 residues. The germline CDR1 and CDR2 sequences are GTSNPN and SVGIG (reference sequence). V was cut by 0 bases and J by 2 bases, with 7 bases left in between. CDR3 loop: CAWSVRQQETQYF. The CDR3, as DNA: TGTGCCTGGAGTGTTAGACAGCAAGAGACCCAGTACTTC.

This CDR3 is CASSESGAQPQHF. The CDR3 nucleotides are TGTGCCAGCAGTGAATCAGGGGCTCAGCCCCAGCATTTT. This chain uses TRBV25-1 with TRBJ1-5; the D gene is possibly TRBD1 (6 bases). This CDR3 comprises 13 residues. V dropped 1 base and J dropped 6 bases, with 7 bases sitting between them. Per the germline V gene, CDR1 is MGHDK and CDR2 is SYGVNS.

The chain couples TRBV4-1 to TRBJ1-5; TRBD1 is a possible D gene (6 bases). The CDR3 is made up of 17 amino acids. CDR1 and CDR2 (germline): MGHRA, YSYEKL. V lost 0 bases to trimming and J lost 6 bases, with 18 bases between them. The CDR3 DNA follows: TGCGCCAGCAGCCAAGATGTGGGTTTCAGGGGCGGTCAGCCCCAGCATTTT. Translated: CASSQDVGFRGGQPQHF.

The gene calls are TRBV2 and TRBJ2-7, with 7 bases lining up with TRBD2. Germline V gives CDR1 SNHLY, CDR2 FYNNEI. The length of the CDR3 is 15 residues. After removal of 9 bases from V and 4 bases from J, the junction contained 15 bases not matched to a gene. The CDR3 loop is CASARSGAGRYEQYF. The CDR3 nucleotides are TGTGCCAGTGCCCGAAGCGGGGCCGGAAGATACGAGCAGTACTTC. Drawing the rest from reference TRBV2 and TRBJ2-7, the complete variable domain is EPEVTQTPSHQVTQMGQEVILRCVPISNHLYFYWYRQILGQKVEFLVSFYNNEISEKSEIFDDQFSVERPDGSNFTLKIRSTKLEDSAMYFCASARSGAGRYEQYFGPGTRLTVT.

CDR3 amino acids: CASRSDQGGTGELFF. DNA of the CDR3: TGTGCCAGCAGATCGGACCAGGGAGGAACCGGGGAGCTGTTTTTT. This sequence joins TRBV7-2 and TRBJ2-2, with D perhaps TRBD2 (6 bases). V was clipped by 6 bases and J by 5 bases, with 16 bases between them. Germline V lookup: CDR1 SGHTA, CDR2 FQGNSA. The CDR3 totals 15 residues.

This sequence joins TRBV2 and TRBJ2-3, with D maybe TRBD2 (5 bases). This CDR3 region has 12 residues. Trimming removed 5 bases from V and 4 bases from J, with 7 bases in between. Germline values: CDR1 SNHLY, CDR2 FYNNEI. This chain's CDR3 is CASSRDSDTQYF. The CDR3 DNA reads as TGTGCCAGCAGTCGGGATTCAGATACGCAGTATTTT.

The V call is TRBV7-2, the J call TRBJ2-3, with a possible D match to TRBD2 (5 bases). V dropped 5 bases and J dropped 5 bases, with 14 bases sitting between them. This CDR3 region has 14 residues. Germline V CDR1 and CDR2: SGHTA, FQGNSA. CDR3 protein: CASSVWTGRDTQYF. CDR3 DNA sequence: TGTGCCAGCAGCGTATGGACTGGGAGAGATACGCAGTATTTT.

This chain joins TRBV29-1 and TRBJ1-2, with D unclear. V lost 5 bases to trimming and J lost 4 bases, with 11 bases between them. The CDR3 length is 12 residues. Germline CDR1 SQVTM, CDR2 ANQGSEA. In DNA, the CDR3 is TGCAGCGTTCGGCAGGCCGTCTATGGCTACACCTTC. It encodes CSVRQAVYGYTF.

In its sample, this clone was seen a few times. The J gene is TRBJ1-2, the V gene TRBV10-3; D uncertain. Deletions cut 6 bases from V and 4 bases from J, with 21 bases between. The CDR3 has 16 amino acids. Germline V gives CDR1 ENHRY, CDR2 SYGVKD. Written as DNA, the CDR3 is TGTGCCATCAGCGAGGGTCCCCGCGCCCCGTCCTATGGCTACACCTTC. As protein: CAISEGPRAPSYGYTF.

The chain couples TRBV30 to TRBJ2-1; 8 bases line up with TRBD2. V dropped 3 bases and J dropped 0; count of bases not matched to a gene: 10. The CDR3 has 17 residues. Looked up from germline, CDR1 is GTSNPN and CDR2 is SVGIG (reference sequence). The CDR3 is CAWRAGGQLISYNEQFF. CDR3 coding DNA: TGTGCCTGGAGGGCGGGGGGCCAGCTTATCTCCTACAATGAGCAGTTCTTC.

This chain uses TRBV7-9 with TRBJ2-2; no definite D call. This CDR3 region has 10 residues. The germline V gene encodes CDR1 SEHNR and CDR2 FQNEAQ (reference sequence). V was clipped by 3 bases and J by 7 bases, with 0 bases between them. The CDR3 sequence: CASSFGELFF. CDR3 bases: TGTGCCAGCAGCTTCGGGGAGCTGTTTTTT.

This clone has just a few counts. V usage is TRBV6-4 and J usage is TRBJ1-1; no clear D. The germline V gene encodes CDR1 MRHNA and CDR2 SNTAGT. Trimming left V 0 bases short and J 0 bases short, with 5 bases between. CDR3 length equals 14 residues. CDR3 sequence (DNA): TGTGCCAGCAGTGACTCGTCACTGAACACTGAAGCTTTCTTT. Translation: CASSDSSLNTEAFF.

The chain has TRBV11-2 and TRBJ2-3, with D perhaps matching TRBD1 (5 bases). The germline V gene encodes CDR1 SGHAT and CDR2 FQNNGV. The V and J ends lost 0 bases and 4 bases respectively, with 14 bases between them. The CDR3 totals 16 residues. The CDR3 is CASSLDLGRVPDTQYF. CDR3 DNA: TGTGCCAGCAGCTTAGATCTGGGCAGGGTTCCAGATACGCAGTATTTT.

The CDR3 DNA reads as TGTGCCAGCAGCCCACGGGACTCCTGGAGGACAGATACGCAGTATTTT. Protein sequence: CASSPRDSWRTDTQYF. The rearrangement uses TRBV9 and TRBJ2-3; possible D gene TRBD2, 6 bases. Germline V gives CDR1 SGDLS, CDR2 YYNGEE. The CDR3 contains 16 residues. V was pared by 4 bases and J by 3 bases, with 18 bases between.

This clone occurred a few times. J is TRBJ2-2 and V is TRBV6-1; no firm D call. The CDR3 has 13 amino acids. Looked up from germline, CDR1 is MNHNS and CDR2 is SASEGT. V lost 3 bases and J lost 0, with 2 bases in between. The CDR3 sequence is CASSDPNTGELFF. CDR3 DNA: TGTGCCAGCAGTGACCCGAACACCGGGGAGCTGTTTTTT.

This chain links TRBV7-9 with TRBJ2-1; unclear D gene. Trimming cost V 0 bases and J 4 bases, with 10 bases left between them. The germline V gene has CDR1 SEHNR and CDR2 FQNEAQ (reference sequence). The CDR3 consists of 15 residues. The CDR3 bases are TGTGCCAGCAGCTTAGCCCAACCAGGATACAATGAGCAGTTCTTC. It specifies CASSLAQPGYNEQFF.